These T cell receptor beta chains were read from a single sample in a study of regulatory T cells in long-lasting Graves disease. MiXCR, applied by TCRdb to the multiplex PCR reads, yields one record per CDR3 protein. The sample consists of 560,000 or so distinct CDR3 sequences, around 15% of them appearing once. These data are also associated with another study on T cells in Graves' hyperthyroidism and ophthalmopathy.

Sequenced material: peripheral blood mononuclear cells (PBMCs), taken at new diagnosis, from a patient treated with antithyroid drugs. Receptors were obtained from a man aged 18-30 years with Graves disease. Both conserved end residues are part of each CDR3. A D gene is named only where the DNA matches it firmly. Some rows mark clone size as missing; the rest say once, few, many or name a class of expanded clone.

CDR3 DNA: TGTGCCAGCAGCTTGGACAGGGATCGGATGAACACTGAAGCTTTCTTT; CDR3 protein: CASSLDRDRMNTEAFF; J gene: TRBJ1-1; D gene: .; V gene: TRBV5-4; clone size: .
CDR3 DNA: TGTGCCAGCAGTTACTCCGGGAGTTACTACGAGCAGTACTTC; CDR3 protein: CASSYSGSYYEQYF; J gene: TRBJ2-7; D gene: .; V gene: TRBV6-5; clone size: few
CDR3 DNA: TGTGCCAGCTCACCAAGTAGCGGGAGTCGGGAGACCCAGTACTTC; CDR3 protein: CASSPSSGSRETQYF; J gene: TRBJ2-5; D gene: TRBD2; V gene: TRBV18; clone size: many
CDR3 DNA: TGTGCCAGCAGTTTATTGGGTTATACCGGGGAGCTGTTTTTT; CDR3 protein: CASSLLGYTGELFF; J gene: TRBJ2-2; D gene: .; V gene: TRBV28; clone size: .
CDR3 DNA: TGCGCCAGCAGCGTAGCGGGAGCCGGTAATGAGCAGTTCTTC; CDR3 protein: CASSVAGAGNEQFF; J gene: TRBJ2-1; D gene: TRBD2; V gene: TRBV5-1; clone size: .
CDR3 DNA: TGTGCCAGCTCACCGGGGGTGTCGGGCACTGAAGCTTTCTTT; CDR3 protein: CASSPGVSGTEAFF; J gene: TRBJ1-1; D gene: .; V gene: TRBV18; clone size: many
CDR3 DNA: TGTGCCAGCAGTACTTTGGACGGCAGGCCCTACGAGCAGTACTTC; CDR3 protein: CASSTLDGRPYEQYF; J gene: TRBJ2-7; D gene: .; V gene: TRBV27; clone size: many
CDR3 DNA: TGCGCCAGCAGCTTGGAAACGGGGGCCAACTATGGCTACACCTTC; CDR3 protein: CASSLETGANYGYTF; J gene: TRBJ1-2; D gene: .; V gene: TRBV5-1; clone size: few
CDR3 DNA: TGTGCCAGCAGTTTAGGTTGGAGGGGGCGAGGGAACACTGAAGCTTTCTTT; CDR3 protein: CASSLGWRGRGNTEAFF; J gene: TRBJ1-1; D gene: TRBD1; V gene: TRBV28; clone size: many
CDR3 DNA: TGCAGTGCGCGCCCGACTAGCGGCTACGAGCAGTACTTC; CDR3 protein: CSARPTSGYEQYF; J gene: TRBJ2-7; D gene: TRBD2; V gene: TRBV20-1; clone size: few
CDR3 DNA: TGTGCCAGCACCTCAGGAAACACCATATATTTT; CDR3 protein: CASTSGNTIYF; J gene: TRBJ1-3; D gene: .; V gene: TRBV11-2; clone size: many
CDR3 DNA: TGTGCCAGCGGTGACGCGGGACTAGCGGGAGTAGGTGAGCAGTTCTTC; CDR3 protein: CASGDAGLAGVGEQFF; J gene: TRBJ2-1; D gene: TRBD2; V gene: TRBV12-3/TRBV12-4; clone size: few
CDR3 DNA: TGTGCCAGCAGTGAAGTAGTTATCGGGACACCCTACGAGCAGTACTTC; CDR3 protein: CASSEVVIGTPYEQYF; J gene: TRBJ2-7; D gene: .; V gene: TRBV2; clone size: many